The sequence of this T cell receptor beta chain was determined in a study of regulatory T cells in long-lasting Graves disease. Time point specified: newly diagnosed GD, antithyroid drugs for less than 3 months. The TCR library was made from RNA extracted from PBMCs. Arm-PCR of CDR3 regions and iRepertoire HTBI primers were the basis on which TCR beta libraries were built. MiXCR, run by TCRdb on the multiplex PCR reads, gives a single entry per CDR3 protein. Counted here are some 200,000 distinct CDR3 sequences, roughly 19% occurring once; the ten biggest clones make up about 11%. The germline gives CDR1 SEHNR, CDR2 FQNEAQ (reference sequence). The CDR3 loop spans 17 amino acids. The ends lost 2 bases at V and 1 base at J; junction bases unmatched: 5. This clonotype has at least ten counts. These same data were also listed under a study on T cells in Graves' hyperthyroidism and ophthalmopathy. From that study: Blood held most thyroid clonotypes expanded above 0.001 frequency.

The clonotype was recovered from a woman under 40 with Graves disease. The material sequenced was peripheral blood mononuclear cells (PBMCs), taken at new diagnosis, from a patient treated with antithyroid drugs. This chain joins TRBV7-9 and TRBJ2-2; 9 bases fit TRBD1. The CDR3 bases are TGTGCCAGCAGCTTATGGGGACAGGGATGGAACACCGGGGAGCTGTTTTTT. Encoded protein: CASSLWGQGWNTGELFF.